One sample yielded the 30 T cell receptor beta chains listed below, sequenced in a study of blood T cells in healthy people across ages. Together with a sample-barcoded 5' primer, a J-beta primer mix was included in a second PCR lasting about 7 to 11 cycles. TCRdb re-called the 5' RACE reads through MiXCR, storing one row per CDR3 protein. The sample includes fewer than 1,000,000 distinct CDR3 sequences, about 42% of them seen just once. The sequencing input was blood. These receptors originate from a man between 60 and 70 years old in good health.

The chain is built from TRBV27 and TRBJ2-7; the D is unclear. Germline values: CDR1 MNHEY, CDR2 SMNVEV (reference sequence). The CDR3 is 14 amino acids. V lost 0 bases and J lost 5, with 11 bases in between. The CDR3 here is CASSLSPPTNEQYF. The CDR3 coding sequence is TGTGCCAGCAGTTTATCCCCCCCAACCAACGAGCAGTACTTC.

The V and J genes are TRBV7-2 and TRBJ2-1; no clear D. The CDR3 extends over 17 amino acids. CDR1 SGHTA and CDR2 FQGNSA come from the germline V gene. Trimming took off 5 bases at V and 0 bases at J, with 17 bases between the two ends. The CDR3 spells CASSQRQKLSSYNEQFF. CDR3 DNA: TGTGCCAGCAGCCAGAGGCAGAAGTTGAGCTCCTACAATGAGCAGTTCTTC.

This clonotype has just one count. Here the CDR3 reads CSANPGGRNEQYF. CDR3 in DNA: TGCAGTGCAAACCCAGGGGGCAGGAACGAGCAGTACTTC. The chain combines TRBV20-1 with TRBJ2-5; 8 bases match TRBD1. The DNA end is more similar to TRBJ2-7, so the J call may be wrong. In germline, CDR1 is DFQATT, CDR2 SNEGSKA (reference sequence). The CDR3 is made up of 13 amino acids.

The chain carries TRBV7-2 and TRBJ2-1, with TRBD1 identical over 8 bases. Trimming removed 5 bases from V and 5 bases from J; junction bases left unmatched: 5. The germline gives CDR1 SGHTA, CDR2 FQGNSA. The CDR3 sequence is 14 residues long. CDR3: CASSARTGNNEQFF. CDR3 DNA sequence: TGTGCCAGCAGCGCGAGGACAGGGAACAATGAGCAGTTCTTC.

CDR3 sequence reads: CASSYRGTSGGTDTQYF. The CDR3 DNA sequence: TGTGCCAGCAGCTACAGAGGGACTAGCGGGGGTACAGATACGCAGTATTTT. The gene calls are TRBV11-3 and TRBJ2-3; TRBD2 matches at 14 bases. CDR1 and CDR2 from the germline V gene are SGHNT and YENEEA. J lost 3 bases, V lost 4 bases, and 6 bases had no gene match. The CDR3 has 17 residues.

This clonotype has a handful of counts. The J gene is TRBJ1-1, the V gene TRBV5-6; D remains unclear. This CDR3 is built from 12 residues. Germline values: CDR1 SGHDT, CDR2 YYEEEE. V shed 4 bases and J shed 5 bases, with 9 bases lying between them. CDR3 DNA sequence: TGTGCCAGCAGCGAAGCGGGAACTGAAGCTTTCTTT. Its translation is CASSEAGTEAFF.

This clonotype is a singleton in its sample. The chain couples TRBV30 to TRBJ2-3; D is ambiguous. The CDR3 is 13 amino acids. The V end lost 3 bases, the J end lost 0 bases, and 7 bases lay between the germline ends. The germline V gene encodes CDR1 GTSNPN and CDR2 SVGIG (reference sequence). DNA of the CDR3: TGTGCCTGGAGAGGTCCTAGCACAGATACGCAGTATTTT. It translates to CAWRGPSTDTQYF.

The chain carries TRBV20-1 and TRBJ1-4; D not certain. V lost 3 bases and J 5 bases, leaving 10 bases between the germline ends. This CDR3 spans 13 amino acids. CDR1 is DFQATT, CDR2 SNEGSKA, per germline (reference sequence). The CDR3 DNA reads as TGCAGTGCTAGGCAAGGGTTAAATGAAAAACTGTTTTTT. Amino acids: CSARQGLNEKLFF.

This clonotype was observed a handful of times. The V and J genes are TRBV12-3 or TRBV12-4 and TRBJ2-5; possibly TRBD2 for D (5 bases). Trimming cost V 4 bases and J 11 bases, with 17 bases left between them. This CDR3 contains 13 residues. The CDR3, as DNA: TGTGCCAGCAGTTCGGGCGTCGGTGGGGAGCAGTACTTC. Translation: CASSSGVGGEQYF.

This chain connects TRBV6-2 or TRBV6-3 to TRBJ2-1; 12 positions match TRBD2. J lost 5 bases, V lost 0 bases, and 11 bases had no gene match. The CDR3 totals 19 residues. Germline values: CDR1 MNHEY, CDR2 SVGEGT. Written as DNA, the CDR3 is TGTGCCAGCAGTTACTCCCATGTTGGACTAGCGGGGTTCCACAATGAGCAGTTCTTC. Its translation: CASSYSHVGLAGFHNEQFF.

This chain joins TRBV2 and TRBJ1-1; no reliable D call. The CDR3 is made up of 12 amino acids. Trimming stripped 4 bases from V and 6 bases from J, with 9 bases between. Per the germline V gene, CDR1 is SNHLY and CDR2 is FYNNEI. The CDR3 nucleotides read TGTGCCAGCAGTGTAACTCCGCCTGAAGCTTTCTTT. It encodes CASSVTPPEAFF.

This clonotype was observed a few times. The chain uses TRBV6-6 and TRBJ2-7, with 9 bases aligning to TRBD2. Trimming removed 7 bases from V and 5 bases from J; junction bases left unmatched: 15. The V gene's germline CDR1 is MNHNY and CDR2 SVGAGI (reference sequence). The CDR3 has 16 residues. CDR3 sequence reads: CASIRGGGGAPDEQYF. The CDR3 DNA reads TGTGCCAGCATCCGAGGAGGCGGGGGGGCTCCGGACGAGCAGTACTTC.

This clonotype was recorded only once. This chain uses TRBV29-1 with TRBJ1-1; D is unresolved. Trimming shortened V by 0 bases and J by 5 bases, and 10 bases separated the two germline ends. Germline loops: CDR1 SQVTM, CDR2 ANQGSEA. The CDR3 sequence is 13 residues long. CDR3 loop: CSVEDRPMTEAFF. The CDR3 region has the DNA TGCAGCGTTGAAGACAGGCCTATGACTGAAGCTTTCTTT.

This chain links TRBV5-1 with TRBJ2-3; 7 bases align to TRBD1. This CDR3 spans 14 amino acids. Germline lookup yields CDR1 SGHRS and CDR2 YFSETQ. V gave up 4 bases and J gave up 4 bases; unmatched junction bases: 6. The CDR3 region has the DNA TGCGCCAGCAGCCCGGGACAGCGAGCAGATACGCAGTATTTT. Protein sequence: CASSPGQRADTQYF.

The chain uses TRBV20-1 and TRBJ2-5; the D call may be TRBD1 or TRBD2 (5 bases each). From germline, CDR1 is DFQATT and CDR2 SNEGSKA (reference sequence). V was cut by 5 bases and J by 8 bases, with 21 bases left in between. The CDR3 spans 14 residues. The CDR3, as DNA: TGCAGTGCTCTTAGACCAGCTGGAGGACAAACCCAGTACTTC. This encodes CSALRPAGGQTQYF.

The rearrangement links TRBV6-2 or TRBV6-3 to TRBJ1-5; 7 bases fit TRBD1. Germline CDR1 reads MNHEY; CDR2 reads SVGEGT. V lost 1 base, J lost 5 bases, and 5 bases stayed unmatched. The CDR3 is 15 amino acids. The CDR3 bases are TGTGCCAGCAGTTACTGGGGACAGCCGCATCAGCCCCAGCATTTT. It is translated as CASSYWGQPHQPQHF.

The chain is built from TRBV5-6 and TRBJ1-1; D is ambiguous. In germline, CDR1 is SGHDT, CDR2 YYEEEE. This CDR3 has 14 residues. Trimming took off 0 bases at V and 1 base at J, with 7 bases between the two ends. The CDR3 bases are TGTGCCAGCAGCTTGGAACGGAAGAACACTGAAGCTTTCTTT. Its protein is CASSLERKNTEAFF.

In the case of this clonotype: Germline is not matched at one junction end, which may reflect a read error. This chain links TRBV24-1 with TRBJ2-3; 8 bases line up with TRBD1. Per germline, CDR1 KGHDR and CDR2 SFDVKD. The CDR3 sequence is 16 residues long. CDR3 residues: CATGDRTAGGRDTQYF. The DNA of the CDR3 is TGTGCCACCGGTGACCGAACGGCAGGGGGCAGGGATACGCAGTATTTT.

This chain joins TRBV15 and TRBJ2-7; D not certain. V dropped 3 bases and J dropped 3 bases, with 12 bases sitting between them. CDR3 length equals 14 residues. From germline, CDR1 is LNHNV and CDR2 YYDKDF (reference sequence). The CDR3 reads CATSREIGYYEQYF. DNA of the CDR3: TGTGCCACCAGCAGGGAAATAGGGTACTACGAGCAGTACTTC.

Notes on this clonotype: One end of the junction is discordant with germline, which a read error may explain. The chain couples TRBV20-1 to TRBJ2-7; TRBD1 is a possible D gene (6 bases). The CDR3 sequence is 14 residues long. CDR1 DFQATT and CDR2 SNEGSKA come from the germline V gene (reference sequence). The CDR3 region is CGARDPRGEVEQYF. The CDR3, as DNA: TGCGGTGCTAGAGATCCCAGGGGCGAGGTCGAGCAGTACTTC.

This clonotype was found a few times. The chain carries TRBV4-3 and TRBJ2-1; no reliable D call. The CDR3 has 13 residues. Per germline, CDR1 LGHNA and CDR2 YSLEER. Trimming removed 0 bases at V and 15 bases at J, with 15 bases between. Here the CDR3 reads CASSQDRALGLFF. The CDR3 DNA reads TGCGCCAGCAGCCAAGATCGAGCCCTTGGTTTGTTCTTC.

There are a few counts of this clonotype. The J gene is TRBJ2-7, the V gene TRBV28, with a possible D match to TRBD2 (5 bases). This CDR3 has 13 amino acids. The germline gives CDR1 MDHEN, CDR2 SYDVKM. V lost 5 bases to trimming and J lost 2 bases, with 10 bases between them. CDR3 protein: CASSGGSTYEQYF. DNA for the CDR3: TGTGCCAGCAGTGGAGGCTCCACCTACGAGCAGTACTTC.

The rearrangement uses TRBV6-2 or TRBV6-3 and TRBJ2-2; unclear D gene. V was shortened by 0 bases and J by 7 bases, with 9 bases between the two germline ends. CDR1 is MNHEY and CDR2 is SVGEGT in the germline V gene. The CDR3 runs to 14 residues. CDR3 sequence reads: CASSYSPHIGELFF. Here the CDR3 DNA reads TGTGCCAGCAGTTACTCGCCTCATATCGGGGAGCTGTTTTTT.

V is TRBV14 and J is TRBJ2-1; no reliable D call. The germline V gene has CDR1 SGHDN and CDR2 FVKESK. V dropped 0 bases and J dropped 6 bases, with 12 bases sitting between them. The CDR3 consists of 15 residues. The CDR3 here is CASSQDEGLFNEQFF. The CDR3 DNA is TGTGCCAGCAGCCAAGATGAAGGTCTTTTCAATGAGCAGTTCTTC.

The rearrangement uses TRBV29-1 and TRBJ1-1, with TRBD1 identical over 8 bases. The J segment lost 6 bases and the V segment lost 5 bases, leaving 11 bases of the junction unmatched. Germline V CDR1 and CDR2: SQVTM, ANQGSEA. The CDR3 covers 14 residues. The CDR3 DNA reads as TGCAGCGTTCTAGGACAGGGAAGAAGCGCTGAAGCTTTCTTT. This translates into CSVLGQGRSAEAFF.

The genes are TRBV20-1 and TRBJ2-4; 7 bases line up with TRBD1. The last part of the DNA fits TRBJ2-7 better; the J call may be wrong. Germline V gives CDR1 DFQATT, CDR2 SNEGSKA (reference sequence). This CDR3 has 15 amino acids. As DNA, the CDR3 is TGCAGTGCTAGAGATTTGAGAGGGGGCGGAGACGAGCAGTACTTC. It translates to CSARDLRGGGDEQYF.

The CDR3 region is CASSIGTVQETQYF. Here the CDR3 DNA reads TGCGCCAGCAGCATCGGGACAGTTCAAGAGACCCAGTACTTC. The rearrangement links TRBV5-1 to TRBJ2-5; 7 positions agree with TRBD1. CDR1 and CDR2 (germline): SGHRS, YFSETQ. The length of the CDR3 is 14 residues. V dropped 4 bases and J dropped 2; count of bases not matched to a gene: 5.

This sequence joins TRBV29-1 and TRBJ2-3; D is unresolved. CDR1 SQVTM and CDR2 ANQGSEA come from the germline V gene. The length of the CDR3 is 11 residues. Deletions cut 7 bases from V and 0 bases from J, with 5 bases between. CDR3 amino acids: CSEASTDTQYF. The CDR3 DNA is TGCAGCGAGGCTAGCACAGATACGCAGTATTTT.

V and J are TRBV7-2 and TRBJ2-3; 7 bases fit TRBD2. CDR3 length: 16 amino acids. V lost 2 bases and J lost 2; bases outside the gene matches: 7. Germline V gives CDR1 SGHTA, CDR2 FQGNSA. In nucleotides, the CDR3 is TGTGCCAGCAGCTTAACCAGCGGGGAGTACACAGATACGCAGTATTTT. This sequence encodes CASSLTSGEYTDTQYF.

The chain joins TRBV27 to TRBJ2-3; D gene ambiguous. Germline loops: CDR1 MNHEY, CDR2 SMNVEV (reference sequence). Trimming stripped 5 bases from V and 2 bases from J, with 8 bases between. The CDR3 extends over 13 amino acids. DNA of the CDR3: TGTGCCAGCAGTACCTTGAACACAGATACGCAGTATTTT. Its protein is CASSTLNTDTQYF.